These T cell receptor beta chains were read from a single sample in a study of a mutant IDH1 vaccine in newly diagnosed glioma. Profiling relied on immunoSEQ multiplex PCR, and the TCRdb table lists in-frame clones only, not all of them. The data show about 56,000 clones, roughly 80% seen once. These TCRs' antigens remain unknown. The sample here was PBMCs, taken from a glioma patient whose treatment included an IDH1 peptide vaccine. Receptors originate from a man aged 50 to 60 with glioma. Each CDR3 is given with its conserved first and last residue. The D gene is left open where the match is weak. Only part of the rows carry a size: once, few, many, or a class if the clone is expanded.

>TRBV25-1|TRBJ1-6|TRBD1|.
TGTGCCAGCAGTGGAGGGGGCGAGTATAATTCACCCCTCCACTTT
CASSGGGEYNSPLHF
>TRBV6-5|TRBJ2-3|TRBD2|.
TGTGCCAGCAGTTCTCTAGCGGGGGGCACAGATACGCAGTATTTT
CASSSLAGGTDTQYF
>TRBV5-1|TRBJ2-7|.|once
TGCGCCAGCAGCCCCGAATTGACAGAAACCTACGAGCAGTACTTC
CASSPELTETYEQYF
>TRBV5-6|TRBJ2-1|TRBD1|few
TGTGCCAGCAGTCTGCGAGACAGGGGCAACAATGAGCAGTTCTTC
CASSLRDRGNNEQFF
>TRBV29-1|TRBJ1-4|.|.
TGCAGCGTTACAAGGGGGGGGGCGAGCACTAATGAAAAACTGTTTTTT
CSVTRGGASTNEKLFF
>TRBV6-5|TRBJ1-2|.|.
TGTGCCAGCACCAACGAGGGCTTCAATGGCTACACCTTC
CASTNEGFNGYTF
>TRBV5-8|TRBJ1-1|.|.
TGTGCCAGCAGCCGCCCAAGGGGTACTGAAGCTTTCTTT
CASSRPRGTEAFF
>TRBV19|TRBJ1-1|.|.
TGTGCCAGTAGTATAGTTTCGAACACTGAAGCTTTCTTT
CASSIVSNTEAFF
>TRBV4-3|TRBJ2-7|.|.
TGCGCCAGCAGCCAAGATGAAGGCAGCTCCTACGAGCAGTACTTC
CASSQDEGSSYEQYF
>TRBV6-6|TRBJ1-3|.|.
TGTGCCAACCGGGATAACTCTGGAAACACCATATATTTT
CANRDNSGNTIYF
>TRBV12-5|TRBJ1-2|TRBD1|once
TGTGCTAGTGGTTTCAACAGGGGGCAAGGCTACACCTTC
CASGFNRGQGYTF
>TRBV27|TRBJ1-6|TRBD1|.
TGTGCCAGCAGTTCCCCGGGACAGGGAAGGTCACCCCTCCACTTT
CASSSPGQGRSPLHF
>TRBV30|TRBJ1-4|.|.
TGTGCCTGGGGGACAAGCGAAAAACTGTTTTTT
CAWGTSEKLFF
>TRBV4-3|TRBJ2-1|TRBD1|few
TGCGCCAGCAGCCCATCGCTGGACAGGGTCAATGAGCAGTTCTTC
CASSPSLDRVNEQFF
>TRBV7-8|TRBJ2-1|.|.
TGTGCCAGCAGCCTGACTCTTAGCTCCTACAATGAGCAGTTCTTC
CASSLTLSSYNEQFF
>TRBV20-1|TRBJ2-5|.|.
TGCAGTGCTAGCGATCGGGATCTCCCCCACTTC
CSASDRDLPHF
>TRBV5-4|TRBJ2-2|.|once
TGTGCCAGCACTTTCAGCGCGAACACCGGGGAGCTGTTTTTT
CASTFSANTGELFF
>TRBV27|TRBJ2-2|.|.
TGTGCCAGCAGCTTGGGATTCTTGAACACCGGGGAGCTGTTTTTT
CASSLGFLNTGELFF
>TRBV5-4|TRBJ2-7|.|.
TGTGCCAGCAGCTTGATAGGGTACGAGCAGTACTTC
CASSLIGYEQYF
>TRBV30|TRBJ1-2|.|.
TGTGCCTGGAGTGACACTGCCTATGGCTACACCTTC
CAWSDTAYGYTF
>TRBV13|TRBJ2-7|.|few
TGTGCCAGCAGCTCGGGGAACTCCTACGAGCAGTACTTC
CASSSGNSYEQYF
>TRBV30|TRBJ2-6|.|.
TGTGCCTGGACAACCTCTGGGGCCAACGTCCTGACTTTC
CAWTTSGANVLTF
>TRBV2|TRBJ2-7|.|.
TGTGCCAGCGGGGGGGGCCTAGTACACGAGCAGTACTTC
CASGGGLVHEQYF
>TRBV6-5|TRBJ2-3|TRBD2|.
TGTGCCAGCAGTTACCATCCAGGGCGGGGGACAGATACGCAGTATTTT
CASSYHPGRGTDTQYF
>TRBV30|TRBJ2-7|.|.
TGTGCCTGGAGTGTCCCCCCCAATCGGTACGAGCAGTACTTC
CAWSVPPNRYEQYF
>TRBV6-5|TRBJ1-2|.|few
TGTGCCAGCAACCGACAAGGCGGAGGCTACACCTTC
CASNRQGGGYTF
>TRBV7-3|TRBJ2-4|.|medium-sized
TGTGCCAGCAGCTTACAGGGCAAAAACATTCAGTACTTC
CASSLQGKNIQYF
>TRBV25-1|TRBJ2-7|TRBD1|.
TGTGCCAGCAGTGACCTACGACAGGGCCCCTCTTACGAGCAGTACTTC
CASSDLRQGPSYEQYF
>TRBV4-2|TRBJ2-7|TRBD1|.
TGTGCCAGCAGCCAAGATTGGTTGGGACAGGGGCGGAACGAGCAGTACTTC
CASSQDWLGQGRNEQYF
>TRBV2|TRBJ1-5|TRBD1|.
TGTGCCAGCAGATGGACAGGGTCAGTGTCCAGCGATCAGCCCCAGCATTTT
CASRWTGSVSSDQPQHF
>TRBV7-9|TRBJ2-2|.|.
TGTGCCAGCAGCTCTTTCGCCTTTTACACCGGGGAGCTGTTTTTT
CASSSFAFYTGELFF
>TRBV5-4|TRBJ2-2|TRBD1|.
TGTGCCAGCAGCAGGGGACAGTCCAACACCGGGGAGCTGTTTTTT
CASSRGQSNTGELFF
>TRBV4-3|TRBJ2-6|.|once
TGCGCCAGCAGCCAAGGGAGCTCTGGGGCCAACGTCCTGACTTTC
CASSQGSSGANVLTF
>TRBV5-4|TRBJ2-1|TRBD1|.
TGTGCCAGCAGCCCGCAGGACAGGGTCGATGAGCAGTTCTTC
CASSPQDRVDEQFF
>TRBV18|TRBJ1-5|TRBD1|.
TGTGCCAGCTCCCCCGGGACAGGGGGTGGGAATCAGCCCCAGCATTTT
CASSPGTGGGNQPQHF
>TRBV6-1|TRBJ2-5|.|.
TGTGCCAGCAGCGCTACAGGCTACGAGACCCAGTACTTC
CASSATGYETQYF
>TRBV19|TRBJ1-2|TRBD1|.
TGTGCCAGTACCCCGACAGGGGGCAACTATGGCTACACCTTC
CASTPTGGNYGYTF
>TRBV4-2|TRBJ1-1|.|few
TGTGCCAGCAGCCTTTCCGCGAACACTGAAGCTTTCTTT
CASSLSANTEAFF
>TRBV27|TRBJ1-1|.|.
TGTGCCAGCAGTGGGAGGACGGGCGTAGGGAACACTGAAGCTTTCTTT
CASSGRTGVGNTEAFF
>TRBV7-3|TRBJ2-7|.|.
TGTGCCAGCAGCTTGGGGCCAGGGTCCTACGAGCAGTACTTC
CASSLGPGSYEQYF